This TCR beta chain comes out of a study of CD4+ T cells in melanoma. Profiling relied on immunoSEQ multiplex PCR, and the TCRdb table lists in-frame clones only, not all of them. The sample has roughly 110,000 clones, over 80% seen once. Germline V CDR1 and CDR2: MNHEY, SMNVEV (reference sequence). After removal of 1 base from V and 5 bases from J, the junction contained 8 bases not matched to a gene. This CDR3 is built from 16 residues. General observations from the study: Neoantigen-specific CD4+ T cells in melanoma reportedly had diverse differentiation states. A reported correlation linked neoantigen-specific CD4+ T cells to CD8+, macrophage and B cell function.

Notes on this clone: Its specificity is unknown.

This clonotype was sampled from a human donor with melanoma. The V call is TRBV27, the J call TRBJ2-3; the match to TRBD2 covers 8 bases. Sequenced material: peripheral blood. The CDR3 DNA sequence: TGTGCCAGCAGTTTATACCGGGAGGGCGGGGGAGATACGCAGTATTTT. Protein sequence: CASSLYREGGGDTQYF.